This T cell receptor (beta chain) is drawn from a study of beta chain features in type 1 diabetes. Study-level results: The study found that naive, central memory and Treg TCRB repertoires appeared more similar in patients than in healthy donors.

Isolated RNA was reverse transcribed in full, so expressed TCRB transcripts were sequenced. Average reads for naive, central memory and regulatory T cell samples were some 3.9 million. Some clones are missing from TCRdb's copy, which holds only in-frame ones; the method was immunoSEQ multiplex PCR. There are a few hundred thousand clones in the sample; 15% to 20% occur only once, and 0.044% lies in the top ten. The germline V gene has CDR1 KGHSH and CDR2 LQKENI. With 6 bases removed from V and 4 bases from J, the gap between germline ends came to 13 bases. The CDR3 runs 14 residues. This clone was counted between two and nine times. Its antigen is not identified.

The chain joins TRBV18 to TRBJ1-5, with a tentative D call TRBD1 (6 bases). This sequence was found in a woman between 18 and 30 years old in good health. The sample consisted of naive CD4+ T cells from blood. CDR3 region: CASSPGTRNQPQHF. CDR3 nucleotide sequence: TGTGCCAGCTCTCCCGGGACAAGAAATCAGCCCCAGCATTTT. The whole variable domain, remainder taken from reference TRBV18 and TRBJ1-5, is NAGVMQNPRHLVRRRGQEARLRCSPMKGHSHVYWYRQLPEEGLKFMVYLQKENIIDESGMPKERFSAEFPKEGPSILRIQQVVRGDSAAYFCASSPGTRNQPQHFGDGTRLSIL.